This T cell receptor (beta chain) derives from a study of Ad26.COV2.S vaccination and SARS-CoV-2 variants. This clone was observed once. Its antigen is undetermined. Only in-frame clones appear in the TCRdb table, and some are missing; sequencing was by immunoSEQ multiplex PCR. The sample carries around 450,000 clones, 80% to 95% recorded once. Treatment here: over 15 received Ad26.COV2.S at low or high dose, single or two shots; several received placebo; per-sample allocation not given. The samples date from day 63 after the first vaccine or placebo injection. Aged 18-55 years, donor was enrolled in Boston in about 2020. Study outcomes and limitations: Estimates derived from TCR breadth and depth analyses may have underestimated total T cell responses. Spike-specific CD8+ and CD4+ T cell responses reportedly showed substantial breadth after vaccination. Greater spike-specific TCR breadth was seen in vaccine recipients than in placebo recipients.

This CDR3 has 15 residues. CDR1 is LGHNA, CDR2 YSLEER, per germline. The V and J ends lost 1 base and 6 bases, in that order; junction bases with no gene match: 3. V is TRBV4-3 and J is TRBJ2-2; 9 bases align to TRBD2. The sequencing here drew on peripheral blood, taken in a trial of Ad26.COV2.S vaccine versus placebo. The sequence derives from a person between 18 and 65 years old who received the Ad26.COV2.S COVID-19 vaccine or a placebo. The CDR3 nucleotides are TGCGCCAGCAGCCAAGCAATAGCGGGAGCCGGGGAGCTGTTTTTT. Protein: CASSQAIAGAGELFF.